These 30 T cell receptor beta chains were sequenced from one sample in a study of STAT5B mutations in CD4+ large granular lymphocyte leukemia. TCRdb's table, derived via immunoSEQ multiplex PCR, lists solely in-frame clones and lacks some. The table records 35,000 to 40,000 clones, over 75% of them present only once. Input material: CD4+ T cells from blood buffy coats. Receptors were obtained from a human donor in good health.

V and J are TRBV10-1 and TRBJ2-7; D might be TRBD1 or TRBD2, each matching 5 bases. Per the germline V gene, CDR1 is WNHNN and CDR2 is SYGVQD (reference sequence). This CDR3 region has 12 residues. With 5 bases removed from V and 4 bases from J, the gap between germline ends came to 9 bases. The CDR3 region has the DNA TGCGCCAGCAGTCGGGACGGGTACGAGCAGTACTTC. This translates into CASSRDGYEQYF.

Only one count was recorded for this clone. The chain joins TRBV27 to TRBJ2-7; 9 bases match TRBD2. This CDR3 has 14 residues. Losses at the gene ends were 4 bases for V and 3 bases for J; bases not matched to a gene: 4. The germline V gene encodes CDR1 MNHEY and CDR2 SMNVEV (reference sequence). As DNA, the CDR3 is TGTGCCAGCAGTTCGCGGGGGGGCCTCTACGAGCAGTACTTC. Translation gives CASSSRGGLYEQYF.

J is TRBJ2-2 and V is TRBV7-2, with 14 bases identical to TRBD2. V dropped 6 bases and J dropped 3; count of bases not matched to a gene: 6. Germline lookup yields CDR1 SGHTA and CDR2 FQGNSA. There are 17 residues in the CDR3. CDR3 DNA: TGTGCCAGCAGGAGGACTAGCGGGGGGATTTACACCGGGGAGCTGTTTTTT. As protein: CASRRTSGGIYTGELFF.

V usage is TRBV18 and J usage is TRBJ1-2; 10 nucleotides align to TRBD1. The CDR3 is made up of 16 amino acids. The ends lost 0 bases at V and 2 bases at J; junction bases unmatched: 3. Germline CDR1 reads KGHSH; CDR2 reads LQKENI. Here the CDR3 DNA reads TGTGCCAGCTCACCACCCGGGACAGGGGCCAACTATGGCTACACCTTC. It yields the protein CASSPPGTGANYGYTF.

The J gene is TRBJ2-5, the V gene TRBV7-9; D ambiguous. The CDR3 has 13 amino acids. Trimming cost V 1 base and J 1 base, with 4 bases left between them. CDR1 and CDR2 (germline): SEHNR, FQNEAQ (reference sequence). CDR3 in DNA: TGTGCCAGCAGCTTAGTTACCCAAGAGACCCAGTACTTC. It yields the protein CASSLVTQETQYF.

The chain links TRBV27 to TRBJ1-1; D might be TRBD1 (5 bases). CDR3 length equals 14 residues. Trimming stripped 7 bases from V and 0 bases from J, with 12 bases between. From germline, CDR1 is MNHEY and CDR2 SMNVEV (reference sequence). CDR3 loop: CASTPRGMNTEAFF. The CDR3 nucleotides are TGTGCCAGCACCCCGAGGGGCATGAACACTGAAGCTTTCTTT.

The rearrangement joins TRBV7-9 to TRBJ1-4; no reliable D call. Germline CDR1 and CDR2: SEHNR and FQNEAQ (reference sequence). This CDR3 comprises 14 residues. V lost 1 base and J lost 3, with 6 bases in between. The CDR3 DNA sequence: TGTGCCAGCAGCTTAGGGGAGGCTAATGAAAAACTGTTTTTT. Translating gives CASSLGEANEKLFF.

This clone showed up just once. CDR3 in amino acids: CASSQDRGQTQYF. The CDR3 DNA is TGCGCCAGCAGCCAAGACAGGGGGCAGACCCAGTACTTC. This sequence joins TRBV4-3 and TRBJ2-5; 8 nucleotides match TRBD1. V lost 0 bases, J lost 6 bases, and 0 bases stayed unmatched. The V gene's germline CDR1 is LGHNA and CDR2 YSLEER. This CDR3 comprises 13 residues.

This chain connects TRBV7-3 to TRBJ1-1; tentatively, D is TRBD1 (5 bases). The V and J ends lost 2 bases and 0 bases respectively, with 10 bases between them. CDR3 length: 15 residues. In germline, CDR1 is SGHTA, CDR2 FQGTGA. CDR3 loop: CASSLAGPLNTEAFF. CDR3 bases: TGTGCCAGCAGCTTAGCGGGACCATTGAACACTGAAGCTTTCTTT.

As DNA, the CDR3 is TGTGCCAGCCACGTGACAGCGAACACTGAAGCTTTCTTT. Encoded protein: CASHVTANTEAFF. This chain connects TRBV2 to TRBJ1-1; possible D gene TRBD1, 5 bases. Between the trimmed V and J ends, which lost 8 bases and 1 base, there was a span of 11 bases. The germline gives CDR1 SNHLY, CDR2 FYNNEI. This CDR3 comprises 13 residues.

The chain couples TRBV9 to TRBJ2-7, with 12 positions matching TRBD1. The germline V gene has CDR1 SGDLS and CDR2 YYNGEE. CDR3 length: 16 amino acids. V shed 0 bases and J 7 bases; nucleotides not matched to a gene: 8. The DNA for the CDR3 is TGTGCCAGCAGCGTAGGAGAGGGGACAGGGGGCGGTGAGCAGTACTTC. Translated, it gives CASSVGEGTGGGEQYF.

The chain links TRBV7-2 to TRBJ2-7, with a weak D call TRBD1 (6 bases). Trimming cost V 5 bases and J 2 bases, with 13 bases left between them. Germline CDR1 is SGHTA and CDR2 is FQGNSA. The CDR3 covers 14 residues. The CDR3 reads CASSPAQGPYEQYF. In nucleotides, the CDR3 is TGTGCCAGCAGCCCCGCCCAGGGGCCCTACGAGCAGTACTTC. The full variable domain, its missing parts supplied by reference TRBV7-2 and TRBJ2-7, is GAGVSQSPSNKVTEKGKDVELRCDPISGHTALYWYRQSLGQGLEFLIYFQGNSAPDKSGLPSDRFSAERTGGSVSTLTIQRTQQEDSAVYLCASSPAQGPYEQYFGPGTRLTVT.

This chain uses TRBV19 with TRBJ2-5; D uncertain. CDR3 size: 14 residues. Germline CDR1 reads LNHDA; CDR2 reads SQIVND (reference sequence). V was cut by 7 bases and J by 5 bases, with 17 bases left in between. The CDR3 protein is CASTLTGQTETQYF. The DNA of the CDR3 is TGTGCCAGTACCCTAACCGGGCAAACGGAGACCCAGTACTTC.

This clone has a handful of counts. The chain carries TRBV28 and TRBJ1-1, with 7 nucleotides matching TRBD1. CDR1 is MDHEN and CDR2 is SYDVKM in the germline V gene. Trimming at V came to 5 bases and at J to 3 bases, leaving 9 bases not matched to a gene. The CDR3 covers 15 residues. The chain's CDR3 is CASSGVVGQDTEAFF. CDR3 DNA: TGTGCCAGCAGTGGGGTAGTCGGACAGGACACTGAAGCTTTCTTT.

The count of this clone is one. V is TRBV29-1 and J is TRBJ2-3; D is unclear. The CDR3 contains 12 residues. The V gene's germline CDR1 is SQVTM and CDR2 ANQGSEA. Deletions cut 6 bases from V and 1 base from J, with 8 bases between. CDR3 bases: TGCAGCGTCCATGACCGCACAGATACGCAGTATTTT. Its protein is CSVHDRTDTQYF.

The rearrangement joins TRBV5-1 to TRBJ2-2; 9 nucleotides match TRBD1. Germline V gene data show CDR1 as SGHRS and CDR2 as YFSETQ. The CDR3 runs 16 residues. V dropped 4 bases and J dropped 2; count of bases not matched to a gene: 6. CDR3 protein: CASSPPGQGNTGELFF. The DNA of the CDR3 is TGCGCCAGCAGCCCGCCGGGACAGGGTAACACCGGGGAGCTGTTTTTT.

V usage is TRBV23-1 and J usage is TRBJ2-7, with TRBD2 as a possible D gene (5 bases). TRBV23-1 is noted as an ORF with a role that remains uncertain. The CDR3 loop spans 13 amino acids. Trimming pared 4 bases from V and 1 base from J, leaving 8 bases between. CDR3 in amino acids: CASSLPGSYEQYF. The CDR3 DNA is TGCGCCAGCAGTCTACCGGGATCCTACGAGCAGTACTTC.

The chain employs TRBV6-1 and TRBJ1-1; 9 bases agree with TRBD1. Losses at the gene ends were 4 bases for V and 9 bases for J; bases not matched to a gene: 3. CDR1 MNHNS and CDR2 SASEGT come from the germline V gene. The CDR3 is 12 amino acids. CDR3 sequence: CASSGDREQAFF. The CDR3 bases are TGTGCCAGCAGTGGGGACAGGGAGCAAGCTTTCTTT.

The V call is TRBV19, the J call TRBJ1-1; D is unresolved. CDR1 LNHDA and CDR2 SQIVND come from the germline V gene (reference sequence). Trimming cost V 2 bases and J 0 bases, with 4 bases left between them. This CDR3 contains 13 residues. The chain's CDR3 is CASSIRVNTEAFF. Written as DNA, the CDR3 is TGTGCCAGTAGTATAAGAGTGAACACTGAAGCTTTCTTT.

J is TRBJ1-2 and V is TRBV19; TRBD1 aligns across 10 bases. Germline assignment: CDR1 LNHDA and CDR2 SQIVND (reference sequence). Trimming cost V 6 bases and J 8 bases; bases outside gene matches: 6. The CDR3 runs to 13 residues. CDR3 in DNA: TGTGCCAGTAGACCGGGACAGGGGAACGGCTACACCTTC. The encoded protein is CASRPGQGNGYTF.

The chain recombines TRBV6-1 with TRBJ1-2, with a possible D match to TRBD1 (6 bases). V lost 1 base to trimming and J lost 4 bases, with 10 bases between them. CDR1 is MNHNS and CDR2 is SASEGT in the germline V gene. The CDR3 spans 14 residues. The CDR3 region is CASSEVEGGYGYTF. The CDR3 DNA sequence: TGTGCCAGCAGTGAAGTTGAGGGGGGCTATGGCTACACCTTC.

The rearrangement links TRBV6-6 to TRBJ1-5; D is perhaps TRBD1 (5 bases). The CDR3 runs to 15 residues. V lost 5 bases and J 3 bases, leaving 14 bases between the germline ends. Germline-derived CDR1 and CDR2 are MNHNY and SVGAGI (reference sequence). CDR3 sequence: CASSQIRVNNQPQHF. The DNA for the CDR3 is TGTGCCAGCAGTCAGATCAGGGTGAACAATCAGCCCCAGCATTTT.

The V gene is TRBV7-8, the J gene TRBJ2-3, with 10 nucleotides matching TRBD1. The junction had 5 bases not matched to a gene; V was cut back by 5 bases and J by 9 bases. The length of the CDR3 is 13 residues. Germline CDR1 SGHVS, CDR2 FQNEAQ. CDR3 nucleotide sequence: TGTGCCAGCAGCAGGGACAGGGGCAGGACGCAGTATTTT. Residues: CASSRDRGRTQYF. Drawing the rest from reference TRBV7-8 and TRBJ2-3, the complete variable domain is GAGVSQSPRYKVAKRGQDVALRCDPISGHVSLFWYQQALGQGPEFLTYFQNEAQLDKSGLPSDRFFAERPEGSVSTLKIQRTQQEDSAVYLCASSRDRGRTQYFGPGTRLTVL.

DNA of the CDR3: TGTGCCATCACACGCGGAAGCTCCTACGAGCAGTACTTC. It yields the protein CAITRGSSYEQYF. The rearrangement uses TRBV10-3 and TRBJ2-7; no clear D. Germline V gene data show CDR1 as ENHRY and CDR2 as SYGVKD. V lost 7 bases and J 0 bases, leaving 10 bases between the germline ends. CDR3 length: 13 amino acids.

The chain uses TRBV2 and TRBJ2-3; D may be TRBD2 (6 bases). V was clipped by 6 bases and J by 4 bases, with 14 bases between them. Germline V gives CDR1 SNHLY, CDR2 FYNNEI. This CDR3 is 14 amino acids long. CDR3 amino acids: CASRGGRSADTQYF. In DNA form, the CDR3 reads TGTGCCAGCAGGGGAGGACGTAGCGCAGATACGCAGTATTTT.

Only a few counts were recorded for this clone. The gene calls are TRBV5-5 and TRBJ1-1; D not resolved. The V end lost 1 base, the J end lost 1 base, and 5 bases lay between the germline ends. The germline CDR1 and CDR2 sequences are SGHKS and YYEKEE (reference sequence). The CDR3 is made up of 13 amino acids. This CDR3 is CASSLIQNTEAFF. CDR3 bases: TGTGCCAGCAGCTTGATACAGAACACTGAAGCTTTCTTT.

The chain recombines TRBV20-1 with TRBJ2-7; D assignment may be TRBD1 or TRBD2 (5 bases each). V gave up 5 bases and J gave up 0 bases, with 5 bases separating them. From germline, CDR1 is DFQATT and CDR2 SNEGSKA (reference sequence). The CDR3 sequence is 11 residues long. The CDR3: CSAGTSYEQYF. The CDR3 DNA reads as TGCAGTGCTGGGACCTCCTACGAGCAGTACTTC.

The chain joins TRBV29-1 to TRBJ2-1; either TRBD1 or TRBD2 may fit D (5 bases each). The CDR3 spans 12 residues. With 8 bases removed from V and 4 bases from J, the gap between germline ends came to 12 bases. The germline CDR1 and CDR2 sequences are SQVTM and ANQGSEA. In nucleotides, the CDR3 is TGCAGCACAACGGGGACGTACAATGAGCAGTTCTTC. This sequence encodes CSTTGTYNEQFF.

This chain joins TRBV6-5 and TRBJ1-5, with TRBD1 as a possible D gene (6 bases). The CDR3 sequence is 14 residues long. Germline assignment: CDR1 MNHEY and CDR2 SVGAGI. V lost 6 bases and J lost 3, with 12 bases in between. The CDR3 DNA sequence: TGTGCCAGCAGCCTTGGACAGTACAATCAGCCCCAGCATTTT. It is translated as CASSLGQYNQPQHF.

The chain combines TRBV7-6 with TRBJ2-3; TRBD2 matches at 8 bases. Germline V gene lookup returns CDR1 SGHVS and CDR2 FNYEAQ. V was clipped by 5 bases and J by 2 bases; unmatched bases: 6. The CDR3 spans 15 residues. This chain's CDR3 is CASSPTSDPTDTQYF. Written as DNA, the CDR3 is TGTGCCAGCAGCCCGACTAGCGACCCCACAGATACGCAGTATTTT.